The 31 T cell receptor beta chains in this list originate from one sample, sequenced in a study of T cell clonality in common variable immunodeficiency. Antigens of these TCRs are unknown. Assay used: immunoSEQ multiplex PCR; TCRdb lists only in-frame clones, some missing. The table lists about 19,000 clones, with no singletons. Overall study results and limits: In common variable immunodeficiency, TCR beta chains reportedly carried fewer deletions and N-nucleotide insertions.

Material for sequencing was peripheral blood mononuclear cells. The receptor source for this set is a human donor with common variable immunodeficiency.

CDR3 amino acids: CASSSWGTVGNEQFF. The part of the CDR3 DNA that was read is TGTGCCAGCAGCTCTTGGGGGACAGTCGGGAATGAG. The chain employs TRBV13 and TRBJ2-1, with 7 nucleotides matching TRBD1. The CDR3 end falls 3 residues outside the read, so it is completed with the germline J gene. J lost 7 bases, V lost 4 bases, and 10 bases had no gene match. Germline V gene lookup returns CDR1 PRHDT and CDR2 FYEKMQ (reference sequence). The CDR3 has 15 amino acids.

At least ten counts were recorded for this clone. CDR3 bases read: TGTGCCAGTAGTGTCGGTTGGAACTATGGC. Translating gives CASSVGWNYG. The full CDR3 protein reads CASSVGWNYGYTF. V gene TRBV19 combines with J gene TRBJ1-2; D gene uncertain. The read halts 3 residues ahead of the CDR3 end, with the missing end drawn from the germline J gene. The CDR3 loop spans 13 amino acids. Germline CDR1 is LNHDA and CDR2 is SQIVND (reference sequence). V lost 5 bases to trimming and J lost 2 bases, with 9 bases between them.

This clone was seen many times. The CDR3 here is CASRKGDSPQYF. The sequenced CDR3 bases are TGTGCCAGCAGAAAAGGTGACTCGCCG. V is TRBV7-9 and J is TRBJ2-3; D is ambiguous. Read coverage stops 3 residues before the CDR3 terminus; the germline J gene supplies the remainder. The germline V gene has CDR1 SEHNR and CDR2 FQNEAQ (reference sequence). The CDR3 covers 12 residues.

This clone was counted between two and nine times. The DNA ends 3 residues before the CDR3 does, and the rest of the CDR3 is filled in from the germline J gene. This chain joins TRBV2 and TRBJ1-5; D is unresolved. The V gene lost 0 bases and the J gene lost 9 bases, with 18 bases spanning the gap. The CDR3 spans 16 residues. From germline, CDR1 is SNHLY and CDR2 FYNNEI. CDR3 DNA, as far as it was read: TGTGCCAGCAGTGAAGCGCGGTCAGGCGGGCTTGGGCCC. It translates to CASSEARSGGLGP. The whole CDR3 protein reads CASSEARSGGLGPQHF.

This clone was seen only a few times. Coverage ceases 3 residues before the CDR3 finishes, and the germline J gene fills in the end. This chain uses TRBV10-3 with TRBJ2-7; 7 nucleotides agree with TRBD2. Germline CDR1 is ENHRY and CDR2 is SYGVKD. The CDR3 runs 16 residues. J was trimmed by 0 bases and V by 2 bases; bases with no gene match: 7. The DNA read from the CDR3 is TGTGCCATCAGTGAGAGGGGTGGGACTACCTCCTACGAG. Its translation: CAISERGGTTSYE. The whole CDR3 region reads CAISERGGTTSYEQYF.

This clone was detected only a few times. The read is 3 residues too short to cover the CDR3 end, so that end is filled in from the germline J gene. The chain employs TRBV19 and TRBJ2-7; perhaps TRBD1 as D (5 bases). The germline V and J ends were trimmed by 6 bases and 6 bases, with 18 bases remaining between them. The germline V gene has CDR1 LNHDA and CDR2 SQIVND (reference sequence). The CDR3 has 14 residues. The DNA read from the CDR3 is TGTGCCAGTAGAGGTTGGGGCACCAAGGCCGAG. Its protein product is CASRGWGTKAE. The entire CDR3 protein is CASRGWGTKAEQYF.

As to this clone: The CDR3 extends 3 residues past the end of the read, so its final part is completed from the germline J gene. The chain couples TRBV2 to TRBJ1-5; weak D call: TRBD1 (5 bases). The CDR3 is 14 residues long. Germline V lookup: CDR1 SNHLY, CDR2 FYNNEI. The ends were cut back, 3 bases at V and 4 bases at J, with 10 bases in the middle. CDR3 DNA (partial): TGTGCCAGCAGTGACAGGGCGGAGAATCAGCCC. Protein sequence: CASSDRAENQP. The whole CDR3 protein is CASSDRAENQPQHF.

Of note for this clone: The read terminates 3 residues ahead of where the CDR3 ends, so the germline J gene completes it. The gene calls are TRBV6-2 or TRBV6-3 and TRBJ2-7; 10 nucleotides align to TRBD2. Looked up from germline, CDR1 is MNHEY and CDR2 is SVGEGT. The junction had 6 bases not matched to a gene; V was cut back by 6 bases and J by 1 base. The CDR3 length is 15 residues. The sequenced CDR3 bases are TGTGCCAGCAGACGTAGCGGGGGGAATTCCTACGAG. It yields the protein CASRRSGGNSYE. The whole CDR3 protein is CASRRSGGNSYEQYF.

This clone has ten or more counts. The CDR3 end is not reached by the read, which stops 3 residues before it; the germline J gene fills it in. The chain employs TRBV5-1 and TRBJ1-4, with 10 bases matching TRBD1. V gave up 4 bases and J gave up 8 bases; unmatched junction bases: 8. The germline gives CDR1 SGHRS, CDR2 YFSETQ. The CDR3 consists of 15 residues. The sequenced part of the CDR3 DNA is TGCGCCAGCAGCCCCTCCGGGACAGGGGTGGAAAAA. Its translation is CASSPSGTGVEK. The whole CDR3 sequence reads CASSPSGTGVEKLFF.

A few counts support this clone. Coverage ceases 3 residues before the CDR3 finishes, and the germline J gene fills in the end. The chain combines TRBV19 with TRBJ1-1, with 12 bases aligning to TRBD1. The CDR3 sequence is 18 residues long. Germline trimming cut 5 bases from V and 1 base from J; bases unmatched to any gene: 11. Germline CDR1 is LNHDA and CDR2 is SQIVND (reference sequence). CDR3 DNA, as far as it was read: TGTGCCAGTAGTGTTGGGACAGGGGGCGCGGACAGGAACACTGAA. Translation: CASSVGTGGADRNTE. In full, the CDR3 reads CASSVGTGGADRNTEAFF. Full variable domain (remainder filled in from reference TRBV19 and TRBJ1-1): DGGITQSPKYLFRKEGQNVTLSCEQNLNHDAMYWYRQDPGQGLRLIYYSQIVNDFQKGDIAEGYSVSREKKESFPLTVTSAQKNPTAFYLCASSVGTGGADRNTEAFFGQGTRLTVV.

This clone has only a few counts. A much larger clonotype is one base distant, so this may be a read error. The read gets to within 3 residues of the CDR3 end, and the germline J gene fills in the rest. This chain connects TRBV18 to TRBJ1-1; the D gene is possibly TRBD1 (6 bases). Trimming stripped 8 bases from V and 0 bases from J, with 10 bases between. CDR1 KGHSH and CDR2 LQKENI come from the germline V gene. This CDR3 spans 13 amino acids. CDR3: CASTQGMNTEAFF. CDR3 DNA, as far as it was read: TGTGCCAGCACCCAGGGGATGAACACTGAA.

The sample holds many counts of this clone. Coverage ceases 3 residues before the CDR3 finishes, and the germline J gene fills in the end. This chain links TRBV6-1 with TRBJ2-7, with D hard to call. Per germline, CDR1 MNHNS and CDR2 SASEGT. The CDR3 is 14 amino acids. V was clipped by 6 bases and J by 2 bases, with 14 bases between them. The CDR3 bases that were read are TGTGCCAGCAGCGAAATTCTAGGTCCCTACGAG. Translating gives CASSEILGPYE. The entire CDR3 protein is CASSEILGPYEQYF.

This clone was seen ten or more times. The read ends 3 residues shy of where the CDR3 ends; the end is completed using the germline J gene. This sequence joins TRBV20-1 and TRBJ1-2; the D gene is possibly TRBD1 (5 bases). Germline lookup yields CDR1 DFQATT and CDR2 SNEGSKA (reference sequence). Deletions cut 0 bases from V and 7 bases from J, with 15 bases between. The length of the CDR3 is 14 residues. The CDR3 sequence is CSARDLGGSSGYTF. CDR3 DNA (partial): TGCAGTGCTAGAGATTTGGGGGGGAGTAGTGGC.

This clone was counted between two and nine times. The sequenced fragment ends 3 residues before the CDR3 boundary, so the rest is inferred from the germline J gene. The V and J genes are TRBV6-1 and TRBJ1-4, with 10 bases lining up with TRBD1. After removal of 4 bases from V and 7 bases from J, the junction contained 6 bases not matched to a gene. The CDR3 is 15 amino acids. Per the germline V gene, CDR1 is MNHNS and CDR2 is SASEGT. The sequenced CDR3 bases are TGTGCCAGCAGTGGTTCGACAGGGGGCAGTGAAAAA. Residues: CASSGSTGGSEK. The entire CDR3 sequence reads CASSGSTGGSEKLFF.

This clone came up a few times. The CDR3 is cut off 3 residues early in the read; its end comes from the germline J gene. The chain couples TRBV19 to TRBJ1-1; tentatively, D is TRBD1 (5 bases). CDR1 is LNHDA and CDR2 is SQIVND in the germline V gene (reference sequence). V gave up 8 bases and J gave up 1 base, with 11 bases separating them. CDR3 length: 13 residues. The CDR3 DNA, read in part, is TGTGCCAGTGGTCAGGGCTCGAACACTGAA. This encodes CASGQGSNTE. The CDR3 in its entirety is CASGQGSNTEAFF.

This clone is labeled as medium-sized. Sequencing ends 3 residues short of the CDR3 end; the germline J gene provides the rest. The rearrangement joins TRBV18 to TRBJ1-2; perhaps TRBD1 as D (5 bases). Germline CDR1 reads KGHSH; CDR2 reads LQKENI. Trimming shortened V by 3 bases and J by 3 bases, and 8 bases separated the two germline ends. The CDR3 is 13 residues long. Incomplete CDR3 DNA: TGTGCCAGCTCACCGGGGGGGGACTATGGC. Translated: CASSPGGDYG. The entire CDR3 is CASSPGGDYGYTF.

This clone was seen at least ten times. The sequenced fragment ends 3 residues before the CDR3 boundary, so the rest is inferred from the germline J gene. J is TRBJ2-5 and V is TRBV7-2; 7 bases map to TRBD1. Trimming at V came to 5 bases and at J to 1 base, leaving 4 bases not matched to a gene. The CDR3 covers 14 residues. Germline CDR1 SGHTA, CDR2 FQGNSA. The CDR3 sequence: CASSQGGPQETQYF. The sequenced part of the CDR3 DNA is TGTGCCAGCAGCCAAGGGGGCCCCCAAGAGACC. Full variable domain (missing parts from reference TRBV7-2 and TRBJ2-5): GAGVSQSPSNKVTEKGKDVELRCDPISGHTALYWYRQSLGQGLEFLIYFQGNSAPDKSGLPSDRFSAERTGGSVSTLTIQRTQQEDSAVYLCASSQGGPQETQYFGPGTRLLVL.

This clone has more than one count but fewer than ten. The read stops 3 residues short of the end of the CDR3; the missing end is completed from the germline J gene. The chain links TRBV19 to TRBJ2-7; 12 bases align to TRBD1. Germline loops: CDR1 LNHDA, CDR2 SQIVND (reference sequence). With V trimmed by 5 bases and J by 3 bases, 5 bases remained unmatched. This CDR3 is built from 15 residues. CDR3 bases read: TGTGCCAGTAGTCCGGGACAGGGGGCTTTCTACGAG. Translation: CASSPGQGAFYE. The whole CDR3 sequence is CASSPGQGAFYEQYF.

Concerning this clone itself: The CDR3 extends 3 residues past the end of the read, so its final part is completed from the germline J gene. This chain joins TRBV5-6 and TRBJ2-1; the D gene is possibly TRBD1 (6 bases). This CDR3 has 15 amino acids. CDR1 is SGHDT, CDR2 YYEEEE, per germline. V lost 4 bases to trimming and J lost 0 bases, with 11 bases between them. CDR3 residues: CASSPGQSSYNEQFF. The CDR3 DNA, read in part, is TGTGCCAGCAGCCCAGGACAGAGCTCCTACAATGAG. The full variable domain, with the rest looked up from reference TRBV5-6 and TRBJ2-1, is DAGVTQSPTHLIKTRGQQVTLRCSPKSGHDTVSWYQQALGQGPQFIFQYYEEEERQRGNFPDRFSGHQFPNYSSELNVNALLLGDSALYLCASSPGQSSYNEQFFGPGTRLTVL.

This clone was picked up a small number of times. The observed sequence ends 3 residues before the CDR3 terminus, with the missing tail filled in from the germline J gene. The rearrangement links TRBV7-6 to TRBJ1-4, with D possibly being TRBD1 (6 bases). The CDR3 spans 18 residues. Germline CDR1 and CDR2: SGHVS and FNYEAQ. Trimming removed 5 bases from V and 2 bases from J, with 21 bases in between. CDR3 sequence: CASSPSAGAVGTNEKLFF. The CDR3 DNA, read in part, is TGTGCCAGCAGCCCCAGCGCAGGGGCGGTGGGTACTAATGAAAAA.

About this clone itself: The observed sequence ends 3 residues before the CDR3 terminus, with the missing tail filled in from the germline J gene. The V gene is TRBV2, the J gene TRBJ2-3; 12 nucleotides line up with TRBD2. Germline CDR1 and CDR2: SNHLY and FYNNEI. Unmatched junction bases numbered 5, after V lost 2 bases and J lost 8 bases. The CDR3 spans 15 residues. CDR3: CASSETLAGGGTQYF. The covered CDR3 bases are TGTGCCAGCAGTGAAACCCTAGCGGGAGGGGGTACG.

This clone was seen many times. The read gets to within 3 residues of the CDR3 end, and the germline J gene fills in the rest. The chain recombines TRBV19 with TRBJ1-3, with 9 bases matching TRBD1. Germline V gene data show CDR1 as LNHDA and CDR2 as SQIVND (reference sequence). The CDR3 length is 16 residues. J was trimmed by 0 bases and V by 7 bases; bases with no gene match: 7. The covered CDR3 bases are TGTGCCAGTAACTCACAGGGGGCTAGCTCTGGAAACACC. This codes for CASNSQGASSGNT. The whole CDR3 sequence reads CASNSQGASSGNTIYF.

This clone has just a few counts. The CDR3 end is not reached by the read, which stops 3 residues before it; the germline J gene fills it in. The V call is TRBV18, the J call TRBJ2-7; TRBD2 agrees at 10 bases. CDR3 length: 15 amino acids. Germline V gene data show CDR1 as KGHSH and CDR2 as LQKENI. Trimming removed 2 bases from V and 2 bases from J; junction bases left unmatched: 3. The sequenced CDR3 bases are TGTGCCAGCTCACCAGTAGCGGGAGGTACCTACGAG. Residues: CASSPVAGGTYE. The entire CDR3 reads CASSPVAGGTYEQYF. Drawing the rest from reference TRBV18 and TRBJ2-7, the complete variable domain is NAGVMQNPRHLVRRRGQEARLRCSPMKGHSHVYWYRQLPEEGLKFMVYLQKENIIDESGMPKERFSAEFPKEGPSILRIQQVVRGDSAAYFCASSPVAGGTYEQYFGPGTRLTVT.

A remark on this clone: The sequenced fragment ends 3 residues before the CDR3 boundary, so the rest is inferred from the germline J gene. This rearrangement joins TRBV30 to TRBJ2-7, with TRBD1 matching over 9 bases. Germline assignment: CDR1 GTSNPN and CDR2 SVGIG (reference sequence). The trim removed 6 bases at V and 4 bases at J, leaving 13 bases unmatched. CDR3 length: 15 residues. CDR3 sequence: CACRDTGTGRYEQYF. The covered CDR3 bases are TGTGCCTGTAGAGATACCGGGACAGGGAGATACGAG. The entire variable domain, with the rest obtained from reference TRBV30 and TRBJ2-7, is as follows: SQTIHQWPATLVQPVGSPLSLECTVEGTSNPNLYWYRQAAGRGLQLLFYSVGIGQISSEVPQNLSASRPQDRQFILSSKKLLLSDSGFYLCACRDTGTGRYEQYFGPGTRLTVT.

This clone was counted a few times. The CDR3 end is not reached by the read, which stops 3 residues before it; the germline J gene fills it in. The V and J genes are TRBV2 and TRBJ2-7, with TRBD1 identical over 7 bases. There are 15 residues in the CDR3. Germline values: CDR1 SNHLY, CDR2 FYNNEI. The V gene end was trimmed by 3 bases and the J gene end by 5 bases; junction bases not matched to a gene: 10. Incomplete CDR3 DNA: TGTGCCAGCAGTGATTGGGCAGGGGGAGTAAACGAG. Translation: CASSDWAGGVNE. The entire CDR3 is CASSDWAGGVNEQYF. Looking up the rest from reference TRBV2 and TRBJ2-7 gives the full variable domain: EPEVTQTPSHQVTQMGQEVILRCVPISNHLYFYWYRQILGQKVEFLVSFYNNEISEKSEIFDDQFSVERPDGSNFTLKIRSTKLEDSAMYFCASSDWAGGVNEQYFGPGTRLTVT.

Turning to this clone: The read ends 3 residues shy of where the CDR3 ends; the end is completed using the germline J gene. This rearrangement joins TRBV18 to TRBJ2-2; 7 bases align to TRBD1. V shed 3 bases and J 1 base; nucleotides not matched to a gene: 11. Per the germline V gene, CDR1 is KGHSH and CDR2 is LQKENI. This CDR3 has 18 residues. CDR3 DNA (partial): TGTGCCAGCTCACCCCCGAGAGCCCGGGACAGGAACACCGGGGAG. Amino acid sequence: CASSPPRARDRNTGE. The whole CDR3 sequence reads CASSPPRARDRNTGELFF. Supplemented by reference TRBV18 and TRBJ2-2, the full variable domain reads NAGVMQNPRHLVRRRGQEARLRCSPMKGHSHVYWYRQLPEEGLKFMVYLQKENIIDESGMPKERFSAEFPKEGPSILRIQQVVRGDSAAYFCASSPPRARDRNTGELFFGEGSRLTVL.

The table lists this clone with a few counts. This CDR3 is CASRLAGVFYNEQFF. CDR3 DNA, as far as it was read: TGTGCCAGCCGCCTAGCGGGAGTTTTCTACAATGAG. This rearrangement joins TRBV6-2 or TRBV6-3 to TRBJ2-1; TRBD2 aligns across 10 bases. The CDR3 end falls 3 residues outside the read, so it is completed with the germline J gene. The CDR3 has 15 residues. V lost 8 bases and J lost 3; bases outside the gene matches: 7. From germline, CDR1 is MNHEY and CDR2 SVGEGT.

The sample holds a few counts of this clone. The CDR3 end lies 3 residues beyond the end of the read and is filled in from the germline J gene. The chain recombines TRBV11-1 with TRBJ1-2, with D unresolved. Germline V gene sequence: CDR1 SGHAT, CDR2 FQDESV (reference sequence). The CDR3 consists of 12 residues. The CDR3: CASRRGSEGYTF. The sequenced CDR3 bases are TGTGCCAGCAGACGGGGAAGCGAGGGC.

By its share, this clone is medium-sized. The read comes to an end 3 residues before the CDR3 does, leaving the germline J gene to fill in the end. The V and J genes are TRBV6-2 or TRBV6-3 and TRBJ1-2, with D possibly being TRBD1 (5 bases). V lost 0 bases and J 4 bases, leaving 12 bases between the germline ends. The length of the CDR3 is 15 residues. Germline V CDR1 and CDR2: MNHEY, SVGEGT. CDR3 DNA, as far as it was read: TGTGCCAGCAGTTACTCGAGCCCGGGGGTCTATGGC. Translation gives CASSYSSPGVYG. The CDR3 in its entirety is CASSYSSPGVYGYTF.

Only a few counts were recorded for this clone. Read sequence stops 3 residues before the CDR3 end, and the germline J gene provides the missing end. The V call is TRBV30, the J call TRBJ1-4, with D perhaps TRBD1 (6 bases). The CDR3 consists of 14 residues. Trimming cost V 4 bases and J 7 bases, with 16 bases left between them. Germline V gene data show CDR1 as GTSNPN and CDR2 as SVGIG (reference sequence). The CDR3 DNA, read in part, is TGTGCCTGGACCCACGGGGGGGGCGGTGAAAAA. Amino acids: CAWTHGGGGEK. The whole CDR3 is CAWTHGGGGEKLFF.

This clone was recorded a few times. The CDR3 end is not reached by the read, which stops 3 residues before it; the germline J gene fills it in. This chain joins TRBV6-1 and TRBJ2-7, with a possible D match to TRBD1 (6 bases). Germline loops: CDR1 MNHNS, CDR2 SASEGT. This CDR3 comprises 14 residues. Trimming cost V 4 bases and J 3 bases, with 13 bases left between them. CDR3 loop: CASSGQGQSYEQYF. The part of the CDR3 DNA that was read is TGTGCCAGCAGTGGACAAGGACAGAGCTACGAG.